This TCR beta chain was documented in a study of T cells in Graves' hyperthyroidism and ophthalmopathy. CDR3 size: 16 residues. V was clipped by 0 bases and J by 5 bases, with 13 bases between them. Germline assignment: CDR1 SGHVS and CDR2 FQNEAQ. What was amplified from RNA transcripts were TCR beta CDR3 regions. When the TCR CDR3 underwent first-round RT-PCR, the HTBI primer set was used. TCRdb ran MiXCR on the multiplex PCR reads and lists one entry per CDR3 protein. The sample includes approximately 400,000 distinct CDR3 sequences, roughly 25% of them seen just once. This clonotype appeared once. This clonotype was obtained from a middle-aged man with Graves' hyperthyroidism. Sequences were obtained from blood. The V gene is TRBV7-8, the J gene TRBJ2-2; a weak D match, TRBD1 (5 bases). CDR3 in amino acids: CASSLASAGRTGELFF. In nucleotides, the CDR3 is TGTGCCAGCAGCTTAGCGTCGGCAGGGCGGACCGGGGAGCTGTTTTTT.